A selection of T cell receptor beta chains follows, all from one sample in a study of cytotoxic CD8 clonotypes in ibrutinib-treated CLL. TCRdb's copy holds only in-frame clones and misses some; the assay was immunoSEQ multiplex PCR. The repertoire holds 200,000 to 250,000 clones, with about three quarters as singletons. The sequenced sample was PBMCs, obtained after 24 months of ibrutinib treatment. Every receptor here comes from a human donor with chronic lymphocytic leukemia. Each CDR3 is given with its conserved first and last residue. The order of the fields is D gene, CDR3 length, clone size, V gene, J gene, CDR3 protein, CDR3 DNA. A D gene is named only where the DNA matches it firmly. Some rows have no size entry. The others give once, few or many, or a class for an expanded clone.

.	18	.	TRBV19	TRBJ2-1	CASSPWVVAESSYNEQFF	TGTGCCAGTAGTCCTTGGGTGGTAGCGGAATCCTCCTACAATGAGCAGTTCTTC
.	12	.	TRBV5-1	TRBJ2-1	CASSLDGNEQFF	TGCGCCAGCAGCTTGGACGGCAATGAGCAGTTCTTC
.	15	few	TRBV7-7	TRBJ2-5	CASSLGAAFQETQYF	TGTGCTAGCAGCTTAGGTGCGGCATTTCAAGAGACCCAGTACTTC
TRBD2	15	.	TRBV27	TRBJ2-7	CASGTGSGSYHEQYF	TGTGCCAGCGGAACTGGTAGCGGGAGTTACCACGAGCAGTACTTC
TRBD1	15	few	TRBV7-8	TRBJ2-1	CASSFDRGRENEQFF	TGTGCCAGCAGCTTCGACAGGGGGCGCGAGAATGAGCAGTTCTTC
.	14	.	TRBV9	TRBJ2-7	CASSPRTGTYEQYF	TGTGCCAGCAGCCCGCGGACGGGTACCTACGAGCAGTACTTC
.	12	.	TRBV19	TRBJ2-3	CASSPSTDTQYF	TGTGCCAGTAGTCCCTCGACGGATACGCAGTATTTT
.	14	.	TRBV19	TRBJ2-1	CASRGPPRVNEQFF	TGTGCCAGTAGAGGTCCACCGCGGGTCAATGAGCAGTTCTTC
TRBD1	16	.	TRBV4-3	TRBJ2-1	CASSQAEGQGVNEQFF	TGCGCCAGCAGCCAAGCGGAAGGACAGGGCGTCAATGAGCAGTTCTTC
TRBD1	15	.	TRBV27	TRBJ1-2	CASSFQGGTSYGYTF	TGTGCCAGCAGTTTCCAGGGGGGAACCTCATATGGCTACACCTTC
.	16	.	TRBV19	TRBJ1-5	CASRSTGTPSNQPQHF	TGTGCCAGTAGATCAACAGGGACCCCAAGCAATCAGCCCCAGCATTTT
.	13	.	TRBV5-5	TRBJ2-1	CASSATGYNEQFF	TGTGCCAGCAGCGCCACAGGGTACAATGAGCAGTTCTTC
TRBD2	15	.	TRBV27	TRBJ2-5	CASSWGGRGVETQYF	TGTGCCAGCAGCTGGGGCGGGAGAGGGGTGGAGACCCAGTACTTC
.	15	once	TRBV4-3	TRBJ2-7	CASSQAADSSYEQYF	TGCGCCAGCAGCCAAGCAGCGGACAGCTCCTACGAGCAGTACTTC
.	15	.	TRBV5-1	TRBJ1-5	CASSLDGDPNQPQHF	TGCGCCAGCAGCTTGGATGGGGATCCCAATCAGCCCCAGCATTTT
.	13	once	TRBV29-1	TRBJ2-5	CSGKSGTGETQYF	TGCAGCGGCAAGTCGGGCACGGGGGAGACCCAGTACTTC